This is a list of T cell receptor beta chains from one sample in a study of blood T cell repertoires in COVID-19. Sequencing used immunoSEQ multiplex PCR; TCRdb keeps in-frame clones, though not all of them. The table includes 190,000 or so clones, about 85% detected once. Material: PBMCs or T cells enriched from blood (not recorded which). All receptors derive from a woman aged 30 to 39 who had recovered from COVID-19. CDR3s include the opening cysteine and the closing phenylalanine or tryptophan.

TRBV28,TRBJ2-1,CASSLWSRGHEQFF
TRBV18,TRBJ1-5,CASSPFREGSNQPQHF
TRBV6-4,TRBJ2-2,CASSVGLNTGELFF
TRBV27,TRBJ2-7,CASRRTSGNYEQYF
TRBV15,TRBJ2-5,CATSRVARVPETQYF
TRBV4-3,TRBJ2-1,CASSQEGEDEQFF
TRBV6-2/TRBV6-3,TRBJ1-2,CASSSDNYGYTF
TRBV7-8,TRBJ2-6,CASSLGHYLSSGANVLTF
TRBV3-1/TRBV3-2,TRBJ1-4,CASSHGGAGPREKLFF
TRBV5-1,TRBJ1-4,CASSLEGTGLEKLFF
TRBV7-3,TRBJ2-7,CASSLGTESYEQYF
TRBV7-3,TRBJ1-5,CASSLFSGANQPQHF
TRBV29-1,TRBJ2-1,CSVGQVGRNEQFF
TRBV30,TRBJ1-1,CAWGQNTEAFF